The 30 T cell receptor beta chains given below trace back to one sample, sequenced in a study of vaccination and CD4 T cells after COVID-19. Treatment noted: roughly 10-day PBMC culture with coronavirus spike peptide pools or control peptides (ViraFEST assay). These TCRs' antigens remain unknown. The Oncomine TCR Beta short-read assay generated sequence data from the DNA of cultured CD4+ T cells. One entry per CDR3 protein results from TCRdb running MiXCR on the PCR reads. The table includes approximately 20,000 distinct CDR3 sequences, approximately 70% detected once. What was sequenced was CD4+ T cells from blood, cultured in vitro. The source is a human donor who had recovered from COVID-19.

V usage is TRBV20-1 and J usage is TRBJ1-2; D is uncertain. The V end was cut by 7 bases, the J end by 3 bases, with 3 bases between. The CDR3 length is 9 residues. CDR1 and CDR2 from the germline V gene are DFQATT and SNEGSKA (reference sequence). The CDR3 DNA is TGCAGTGTCGACTATGGCTACACCTTC. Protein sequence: CSVDYGYTF.

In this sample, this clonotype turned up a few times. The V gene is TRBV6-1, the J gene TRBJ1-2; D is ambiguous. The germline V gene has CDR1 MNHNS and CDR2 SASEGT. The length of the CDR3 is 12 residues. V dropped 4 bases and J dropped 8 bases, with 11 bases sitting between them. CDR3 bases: TGTGCCAGCAGTGGGATATTAATGGGCTACACCTTC. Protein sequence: CASSGILMGYTF.

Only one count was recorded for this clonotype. The CDR3 protein is CASQDPAGEKLFF. The CDR3 bases are TGTGCCAGCCAGGACCCGGCAGGTGAAAAACTGTTTTTT. V and J are TRBV6-2 or TRBV6-3 and TRBJ1-4, with unresolved D. Trimming pared 8 bases from V and 7 bases from J, leaving 14 bases between. CDR1 and CDR2 (germline): MNHEY, SVGEGT. The CDR3 has 13 residues.

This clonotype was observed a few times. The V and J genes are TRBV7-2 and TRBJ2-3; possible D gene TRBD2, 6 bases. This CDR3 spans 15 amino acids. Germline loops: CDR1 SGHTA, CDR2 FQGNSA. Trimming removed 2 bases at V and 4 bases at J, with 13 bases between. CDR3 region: CASSLNPGVADTQYF. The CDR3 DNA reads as TGTGCCAGCAGCTTAAATCCGGGAGTAGCAGATACGCAGTATTTT. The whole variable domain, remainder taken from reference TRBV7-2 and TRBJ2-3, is GAGVSQSPSNKVTEKGKDVELRCDPISGHTALYWYRQSLGQGLEFLIYFQGNSAPDKSGLPSDRFSAERTGGSVSTLTIQRTQQEDSAVYLCASSLNPGVADTQYFGPGTRLTVL.

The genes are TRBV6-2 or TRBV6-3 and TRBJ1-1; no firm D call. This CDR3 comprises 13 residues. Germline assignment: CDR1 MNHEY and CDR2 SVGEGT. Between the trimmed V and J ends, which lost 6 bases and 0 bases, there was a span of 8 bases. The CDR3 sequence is CASSHGLNTEAFF. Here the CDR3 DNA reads TGTGCCAGCAGCCACGGCCTGAACACTGAAGCTTTCTTT.

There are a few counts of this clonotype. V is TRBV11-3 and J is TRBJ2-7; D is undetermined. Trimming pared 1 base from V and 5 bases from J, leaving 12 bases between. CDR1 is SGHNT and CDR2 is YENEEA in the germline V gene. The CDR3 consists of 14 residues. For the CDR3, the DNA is TGTGCCAGCAGCTTAGTATTAAGAATCCACGAGCAGTACTTC. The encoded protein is CASSLVLRIHEQYF.

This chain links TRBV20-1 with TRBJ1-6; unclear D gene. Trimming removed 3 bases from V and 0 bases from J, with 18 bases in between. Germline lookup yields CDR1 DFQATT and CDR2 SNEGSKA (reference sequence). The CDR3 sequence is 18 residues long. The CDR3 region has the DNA TGCAGTGCTAGTCTGACGCCGGAGGTTAGCTCCTATAATTCACCCCTCCACTTT. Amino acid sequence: CSASLTPEVSSYNSPLHF.

The CDR3 sequence is CASSRGNLQGLSTEAFF. The CDR3, as DNA: TGTGCCAGCAGCCGAGGAAACTTACAGGGACTGAGCACTGAAGCTTTCTTT. The chain couples TRBV7-2 to TRBJ1-1; D is possibly TRBD1 (6 bases). V was pared by 5 bases and J by 4 bases, with 23 bases between. The germline V gene encodes CDR1 SGHTA and CDR2 FQGNSA. The CDR3 is made up of 17 amino acids.

CDR3 region: CASSPLGGAGSETQYF. CDR3 bases: TGTGCCAGCAGCCCTCTGGGTGGGGCGGGGTCGGAGACCCAGTACTTC. The V and J genes are TRBV7-9 and TRBJ2-5, with a tentative D call TRBD2 (6 bases). In germline, CDR1 is SEHNR, CDR2 FQNEAQ (reference sequence). This CDR3 region has 16 residues. V was cut by 5 bases and J by 5 bases, with 21 bases left in between. Full variable domain (rest looked up from reference TRBV7-9 and TRBJ2-5): DTGVSQNPRHKITKRGQNVTFRCDPISEHNRLYWYRQTLGQGPEFLTYFQNEAQLEKSRLLSDRFSAERPKGSFSTLEIQRTEQGDSAMYLCASSPLGGAGSETQYFGPGTRLLVL.

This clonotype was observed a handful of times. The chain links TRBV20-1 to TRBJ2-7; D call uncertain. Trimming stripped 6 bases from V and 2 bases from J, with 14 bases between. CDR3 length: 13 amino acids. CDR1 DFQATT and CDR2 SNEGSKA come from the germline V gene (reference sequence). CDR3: CSALDGLTYEQYF. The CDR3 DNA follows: TGCAGTGCCCTGGACGGGCTTACCTACGAGCAGTACTTC.

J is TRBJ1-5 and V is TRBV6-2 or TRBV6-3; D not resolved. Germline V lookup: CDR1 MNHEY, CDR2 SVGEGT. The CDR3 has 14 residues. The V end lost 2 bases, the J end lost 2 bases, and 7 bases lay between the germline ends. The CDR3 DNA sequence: TGTGCCAGCAGTTACAGTGGGGGCAATCAGCCCCAGCATTTT. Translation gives CASSYSGGNQPQHF.

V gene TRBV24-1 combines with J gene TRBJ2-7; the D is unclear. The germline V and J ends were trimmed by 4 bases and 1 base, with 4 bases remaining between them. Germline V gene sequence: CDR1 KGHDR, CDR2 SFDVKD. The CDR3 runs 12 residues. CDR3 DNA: TGTGCCACCAGTGACGGGTCCTACGAGCAGTACTTC. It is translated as CATSDGSYEQYF.

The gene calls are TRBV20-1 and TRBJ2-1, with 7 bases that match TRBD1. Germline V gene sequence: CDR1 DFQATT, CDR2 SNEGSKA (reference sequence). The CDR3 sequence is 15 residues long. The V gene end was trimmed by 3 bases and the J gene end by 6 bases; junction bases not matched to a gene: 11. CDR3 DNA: TGCAGTGCTAGTAAGGGGGCCCGATATTCCAATGAGCAGTTCTTC. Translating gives CSASKGARYSNEQFF.

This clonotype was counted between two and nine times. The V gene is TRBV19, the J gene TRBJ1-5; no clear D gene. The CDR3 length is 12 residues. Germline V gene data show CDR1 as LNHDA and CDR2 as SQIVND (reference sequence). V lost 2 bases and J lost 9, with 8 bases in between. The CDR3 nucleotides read TGTGCCAGTAGTATAAGCGTGGGGCCCCAGCATTTT. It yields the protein CASSISVGPQHF.

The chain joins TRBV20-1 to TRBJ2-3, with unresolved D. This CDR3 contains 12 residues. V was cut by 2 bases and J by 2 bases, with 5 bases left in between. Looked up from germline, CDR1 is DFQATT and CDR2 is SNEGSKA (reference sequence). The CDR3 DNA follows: TGCAGTGCTAGATCAACCACAGATACGCAGTATTTT. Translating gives CSARSTTDTQYF.

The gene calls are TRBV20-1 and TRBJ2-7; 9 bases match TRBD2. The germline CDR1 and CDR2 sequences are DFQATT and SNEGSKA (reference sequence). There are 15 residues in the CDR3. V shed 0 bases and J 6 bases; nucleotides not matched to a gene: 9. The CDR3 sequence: CSARDRRAGGREQYF. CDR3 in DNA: TGCAGTGCTAGAGATCGGCGAGCGGGAGGTCGCGAGCAGTACTTC.

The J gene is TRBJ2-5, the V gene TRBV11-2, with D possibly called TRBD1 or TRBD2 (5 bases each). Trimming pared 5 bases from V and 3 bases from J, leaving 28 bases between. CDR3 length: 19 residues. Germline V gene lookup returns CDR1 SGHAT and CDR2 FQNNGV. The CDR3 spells CASSQSGVAWDVTEETQYF. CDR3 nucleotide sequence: TGTGCCAGCAGCCAAAGTGGAGTAGCATGGGACGTCACCGAAGAGACCCAGTACTTC.

In DNA, the CDR3 is TGTGCCAGCAGTACGGGACTAGCGGGAGGTGCAGATACGCAGTATTTT. This sequence encodes CASSTGLAGGADTQYF. V gene TRBV6-2 or TRBV6-3 combines with J gene TRBJ2-3; 15 positions match TRBD2. Germline V CDR1 and CDR2: MNHEY, SVGEGT. The CDR3 contains 16 residues. With 5 bases clipped from V and 4 bases from J, the junction kept 4 bases outside the gene matches.

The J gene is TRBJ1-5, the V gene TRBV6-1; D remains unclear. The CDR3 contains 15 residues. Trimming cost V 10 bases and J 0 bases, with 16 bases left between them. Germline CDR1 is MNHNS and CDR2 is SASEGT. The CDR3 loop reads CATHGEGISNQPQHF. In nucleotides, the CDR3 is TGTGCCACTCACGGGGAGGGCATTAGCAATCAGCCCCAGCATTTT.

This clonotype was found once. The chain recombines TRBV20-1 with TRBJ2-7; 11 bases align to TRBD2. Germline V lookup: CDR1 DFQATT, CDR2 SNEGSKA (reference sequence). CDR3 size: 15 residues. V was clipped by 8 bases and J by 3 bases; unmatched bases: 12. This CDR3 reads CSSATSGIGGYEQYF. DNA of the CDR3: TGCAGTTCGGCGACTAGCGGGATTGGGGGCTACGAGCAGTACTTC.

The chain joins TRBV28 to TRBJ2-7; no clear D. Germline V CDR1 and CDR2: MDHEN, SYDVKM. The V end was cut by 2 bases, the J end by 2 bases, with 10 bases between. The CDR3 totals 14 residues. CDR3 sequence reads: CASSLPIATYEQYF. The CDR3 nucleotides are TGTGCCAGCAGTTTACCCATCGCCACCTACGAGCAGTACTTC.

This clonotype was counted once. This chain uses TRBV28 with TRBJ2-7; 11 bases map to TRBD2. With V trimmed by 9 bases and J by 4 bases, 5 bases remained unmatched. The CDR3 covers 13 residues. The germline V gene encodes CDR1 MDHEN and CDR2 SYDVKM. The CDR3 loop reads CASIAGGLYEQYF. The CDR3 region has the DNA TGTGCCAGTATAGCGGGAGGGTTATACGAGCAGTACTTC.

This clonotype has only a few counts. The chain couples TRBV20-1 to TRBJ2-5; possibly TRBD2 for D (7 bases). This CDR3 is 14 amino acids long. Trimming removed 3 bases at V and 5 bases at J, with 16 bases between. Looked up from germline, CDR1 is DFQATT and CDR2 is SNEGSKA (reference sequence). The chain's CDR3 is CSARLAEGGETQYF. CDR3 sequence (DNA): TGCAGTGCTAGGCTAGCGGAGGGGGGGGAGACCCAGTACTTC.

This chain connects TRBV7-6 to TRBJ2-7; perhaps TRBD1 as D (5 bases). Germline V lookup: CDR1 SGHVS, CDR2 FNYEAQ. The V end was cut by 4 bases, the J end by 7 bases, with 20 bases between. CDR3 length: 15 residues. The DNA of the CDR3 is TGTGCCAGCAGCTCCTCAGGGTTCCCGGTGGAAGAGCAGTACTTC. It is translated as CASSSSGFPVEEQYF. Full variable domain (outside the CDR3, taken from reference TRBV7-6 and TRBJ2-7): GAGVSQSPRYKVTKRGQDVALRCDPISGHVSLYWYRQALGQGPEFLTYFNYEAQQDKSGLPNDRFSAERPEGSISTLTIQRTEQRDSAMYRCASSSSGFPVEEQYFGPGTRLTVT.

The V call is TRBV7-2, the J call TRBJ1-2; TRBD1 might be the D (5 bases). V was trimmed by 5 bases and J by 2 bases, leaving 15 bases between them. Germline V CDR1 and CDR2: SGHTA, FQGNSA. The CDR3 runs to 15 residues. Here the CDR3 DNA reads TGTGCCAGCAGCCCTAGGACGGGGGGAAACTATGGCTACACCTTC. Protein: CASSPRTGGNYGYTF.

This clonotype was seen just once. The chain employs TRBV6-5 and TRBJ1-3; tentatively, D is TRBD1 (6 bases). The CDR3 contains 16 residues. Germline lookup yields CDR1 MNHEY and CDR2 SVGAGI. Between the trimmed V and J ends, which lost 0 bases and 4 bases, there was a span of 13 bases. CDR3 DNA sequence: TGTGCCAGCAGTTACTCGGGCCAAGGGGGAGGAAACACCATATATTTT. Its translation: CASSYSGQGGGNTIYF.

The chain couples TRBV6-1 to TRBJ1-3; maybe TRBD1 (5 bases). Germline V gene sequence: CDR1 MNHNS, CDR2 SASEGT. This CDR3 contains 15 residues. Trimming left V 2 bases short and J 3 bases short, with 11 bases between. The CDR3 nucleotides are TGTGCCAGCAGTGAATTGAGGGGTGGTGGAAACACCATATATTTT. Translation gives CASSELRGGGNTIYF.

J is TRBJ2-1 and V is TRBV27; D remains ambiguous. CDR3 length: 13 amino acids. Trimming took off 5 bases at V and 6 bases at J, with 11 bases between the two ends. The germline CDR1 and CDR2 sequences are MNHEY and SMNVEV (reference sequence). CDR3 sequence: CASSPRGVNEQFF. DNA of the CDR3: TGTGCCAGCAGTCCCCGTGGGGTCAATGAGCAGTTCTTC.

The CDR3 DNA reads TGTGCCAGCAGCCCCAGGGGTGGGAACACTGAAGCTTTCTTT. Residues: CASSPRGGNTEAFF. V usage is TRBV7-9 and J usage is TRBJ1-1; a weak D match, TRBD1 (6 bases). There are 14 residues in the CDR3. V shed 5 bases and J shed 1 base, with 11 bases lying between them. CDR1 SEHNR and CDR2 FQNEAQ come from the germline V gene (reference sequence).

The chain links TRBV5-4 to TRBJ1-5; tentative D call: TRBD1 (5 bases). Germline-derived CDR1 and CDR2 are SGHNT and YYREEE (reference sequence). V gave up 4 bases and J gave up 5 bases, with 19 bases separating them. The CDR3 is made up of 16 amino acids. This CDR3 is CASSQQPGGLDQPQHF. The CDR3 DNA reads TGTGCCAGCAGCCAACAACCGGGGGGTTTGGATCAGCCCCAGCATTTT.